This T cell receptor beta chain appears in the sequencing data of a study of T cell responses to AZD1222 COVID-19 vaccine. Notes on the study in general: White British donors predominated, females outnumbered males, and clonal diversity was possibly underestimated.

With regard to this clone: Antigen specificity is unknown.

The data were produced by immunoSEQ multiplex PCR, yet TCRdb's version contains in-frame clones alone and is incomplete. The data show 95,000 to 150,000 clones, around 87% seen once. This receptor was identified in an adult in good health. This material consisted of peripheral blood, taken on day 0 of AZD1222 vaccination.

CDR3 nucleotides: TGTGCCAGCAGCTCCCAGGGGGCGGGGGAGACCCAGTACTTC. Protein product: CASSSQGAGETQYF. The chain has TRBV5-6 and TRBJ2-5; 8 bases are a match to TRBD1. CDR1 is SGHDT and CDR2 is YYEEEE in the germline V gene. J gave up 5 bases and V 3 bases, and 6 bases lay outside the gene matches. The CDR3 spans 14 residues. The full variable domain, its missing parts supplied by reference TRBV5-6 and TRBJ2-5, is DAGVTQSPTHLIKTRGQQVTLRCSPKSGHDTVSWYQQALGQGPQFIFQYYEEEERQRGNFPDRFSGHQFPNYSSELNVNALLLGDSALYLCASSSQGAGETQYFGPGTRLLVL.